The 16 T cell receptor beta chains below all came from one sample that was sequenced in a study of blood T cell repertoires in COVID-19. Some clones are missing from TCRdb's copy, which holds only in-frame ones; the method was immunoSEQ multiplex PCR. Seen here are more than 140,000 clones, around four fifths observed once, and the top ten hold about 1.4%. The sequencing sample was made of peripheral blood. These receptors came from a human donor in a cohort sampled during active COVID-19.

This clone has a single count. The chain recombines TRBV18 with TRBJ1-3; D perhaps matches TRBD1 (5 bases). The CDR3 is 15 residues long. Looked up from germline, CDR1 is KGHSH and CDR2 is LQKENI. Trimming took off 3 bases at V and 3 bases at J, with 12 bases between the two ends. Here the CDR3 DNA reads TGTGCCAGCTCACCGACAGTGGTACGTGGAAACACCATATATTTT. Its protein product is CASSPTVVRGNTIYF. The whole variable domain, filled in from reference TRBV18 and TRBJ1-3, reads NAGVMQNPRHLVRRRGQEARLRCSPMKGHSHVYWYRQLPEEGLKFMVYLQKENIIDESGMPKERFSAEFPKEGPSILRIQQVVRGDSAAYFCASSPTVVRGNTIYFGEGSWLTVV.

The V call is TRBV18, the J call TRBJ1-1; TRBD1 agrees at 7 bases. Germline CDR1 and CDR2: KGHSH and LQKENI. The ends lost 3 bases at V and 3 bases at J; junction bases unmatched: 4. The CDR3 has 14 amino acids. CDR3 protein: CASSPVQGDTEAFF. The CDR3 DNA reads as TGTGCCAGCTCACCGGTCCAGGGGGACACTGAAGCTTTCTTT.

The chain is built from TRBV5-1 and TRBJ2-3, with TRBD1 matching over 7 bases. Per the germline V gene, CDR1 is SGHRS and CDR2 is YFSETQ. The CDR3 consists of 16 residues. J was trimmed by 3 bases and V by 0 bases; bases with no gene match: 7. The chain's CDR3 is CASSLAETGLTDTQYF. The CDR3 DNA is TGCGCCAGCAGCTTGGCAGAGACAGGGTTGACAGATACGCAGTATTTT. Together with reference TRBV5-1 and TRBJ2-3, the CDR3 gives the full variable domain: KAGVTQTPRYLIKTRGQQVTLSCSPISGHRSVSWYQQTPGQGLQFLFEYFSETQRNKGNFPGRFSGRQFSNSRSEMNVSTLELGDSALYLCASSLAETGLTDTQYFGPGTRLTVL.

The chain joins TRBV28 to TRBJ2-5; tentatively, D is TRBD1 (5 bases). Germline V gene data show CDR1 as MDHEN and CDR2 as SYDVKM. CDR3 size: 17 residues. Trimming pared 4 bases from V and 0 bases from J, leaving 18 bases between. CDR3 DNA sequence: TGTGCCAGCAGTTGGGGTCTAACAGGAGAGTACCAAGAGACCCAGTACTTC. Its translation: CASSWGLTGEYQETQYF.

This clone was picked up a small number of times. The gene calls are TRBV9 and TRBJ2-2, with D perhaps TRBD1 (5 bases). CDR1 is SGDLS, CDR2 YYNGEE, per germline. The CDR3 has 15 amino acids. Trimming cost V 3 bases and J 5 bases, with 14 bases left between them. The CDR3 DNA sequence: TGTGCCAGCAGCGCGACACTTCAGGGTACCGGGGAGCTGTTTTTT. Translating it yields CASSATLQGTGELFF.

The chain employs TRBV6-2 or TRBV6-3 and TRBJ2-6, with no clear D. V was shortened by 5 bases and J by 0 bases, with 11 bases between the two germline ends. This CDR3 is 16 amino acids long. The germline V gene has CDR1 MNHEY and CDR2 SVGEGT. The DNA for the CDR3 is TGTGCCAGCAGTATCGCGCGCTCCTCTGGGGCCAACGTCCTGACTTTC. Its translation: CASSIARSSGANVLTF.

As DNA, the CDR3 is TGTGCCAGCAAAGATCGACAGTCCCTACGCACAGATACGCAGTATTTT. Amino acid sequence: CASKDRQSLRTDTQYF. The chain is built from TRBV2 and TRBJ2-3, with D perhaps matching TRBD1 (5 bases). The CDR3 sequence is 16 residues long. Germline loops: CDR1 SNHLY, CDR2 FYNNEI. V was clipped by 7 bases and J by 1 base, with 18 bases between them.

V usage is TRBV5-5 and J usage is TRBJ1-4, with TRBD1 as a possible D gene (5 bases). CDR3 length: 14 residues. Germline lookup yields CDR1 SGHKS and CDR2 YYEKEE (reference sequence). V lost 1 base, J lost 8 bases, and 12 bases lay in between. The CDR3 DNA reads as TGTGCCAGCAGCTTGTCAGGGCTTCGGGAAAAACTGTTTTTT. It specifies CASSLSGLREKLFF.

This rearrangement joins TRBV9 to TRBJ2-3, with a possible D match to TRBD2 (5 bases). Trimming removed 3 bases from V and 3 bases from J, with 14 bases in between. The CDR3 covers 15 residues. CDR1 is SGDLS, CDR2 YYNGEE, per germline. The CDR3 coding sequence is TGTGCCAGCAGCGAGAGGAGGACGGAAACAGATACGCAGTATTTT. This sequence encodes CASSERRTETDTQYF.

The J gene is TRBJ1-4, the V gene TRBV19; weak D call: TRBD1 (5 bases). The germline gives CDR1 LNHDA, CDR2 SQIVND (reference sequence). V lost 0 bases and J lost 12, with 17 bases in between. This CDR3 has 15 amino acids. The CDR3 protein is CASSIDRSGTVELFF. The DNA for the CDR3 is TGTGCCAGTAGTATAGATCGCAGCGGGACTGTTGAACTGTTTTTT.

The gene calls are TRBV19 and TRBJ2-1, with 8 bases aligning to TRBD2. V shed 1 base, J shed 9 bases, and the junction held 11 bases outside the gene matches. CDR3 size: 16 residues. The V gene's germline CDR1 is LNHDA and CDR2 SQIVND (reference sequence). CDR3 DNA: TGTGCCAGTAGTATAGGTCTAGCGGGTTGGTATAGTGAGCAGTTCTTC. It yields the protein CASSIGLAGWYSEQFF.

For the CDR3, the DNA is TGTGCCAGCTCACCAAATGCCGTCAAGGACAGCTACGAGCAGTACTTC. It specifies CASSPNAVKDSYEQYF. This sequence joins TRBV18 and TRBJ2-7, with TRBD1 as a possible D gene (6 bases). Germline CDR1 reads KGHSH; CDR2 reads LQKENI. V lost 2 bases, J lost 3 bases, and 17 bases lay in between. CDR3 length equals 16 residues.

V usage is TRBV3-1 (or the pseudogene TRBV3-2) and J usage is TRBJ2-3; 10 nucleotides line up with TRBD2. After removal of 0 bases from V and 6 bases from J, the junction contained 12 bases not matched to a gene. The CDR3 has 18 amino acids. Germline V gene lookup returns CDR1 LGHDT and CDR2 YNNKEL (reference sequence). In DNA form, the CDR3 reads TGTGCCAGCAGCCAAGATGTTAGCGGGAGGAGAGAGAAGGATACGCAGTATTTT. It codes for CASSQDVSGRREKDTQYF.

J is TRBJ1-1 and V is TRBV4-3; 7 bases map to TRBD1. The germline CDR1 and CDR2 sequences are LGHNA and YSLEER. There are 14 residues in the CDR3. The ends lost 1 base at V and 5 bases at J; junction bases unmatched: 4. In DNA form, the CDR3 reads TGCGCCAGCAGCCAAGGAGGGGGCACTACTGAAGCTTTCTTT. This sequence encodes CASSQGGGTTEAFF.

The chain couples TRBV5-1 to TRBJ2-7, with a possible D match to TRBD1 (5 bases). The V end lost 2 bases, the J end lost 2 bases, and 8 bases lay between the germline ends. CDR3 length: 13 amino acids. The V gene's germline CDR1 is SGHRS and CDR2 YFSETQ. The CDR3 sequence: CASSLGAAYEQYF. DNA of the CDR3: TGCGCCAGCAGCTTAGGGGCTGCCTACGAGCAGTACTTC. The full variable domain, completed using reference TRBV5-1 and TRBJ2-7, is KAGVTQTPRYLIKTRGQQVTLSCSPISGHRSVSWYQQTPGQGLQFLFEYFSETQRNKGNFPGRFSGRQFSNSRSEMNVSTLELGDSALYLCASSLGAAYEQYFGPGTRLTVT.

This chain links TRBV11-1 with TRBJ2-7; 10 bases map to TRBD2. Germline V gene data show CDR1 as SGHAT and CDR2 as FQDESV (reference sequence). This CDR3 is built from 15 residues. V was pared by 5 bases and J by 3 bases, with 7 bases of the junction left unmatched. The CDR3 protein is CASSAWTSGNYEQYF. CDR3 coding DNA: TGTGCCAGCAGCGCGTGGACTAGCGGTAACTACGAGCAGTACTTC.